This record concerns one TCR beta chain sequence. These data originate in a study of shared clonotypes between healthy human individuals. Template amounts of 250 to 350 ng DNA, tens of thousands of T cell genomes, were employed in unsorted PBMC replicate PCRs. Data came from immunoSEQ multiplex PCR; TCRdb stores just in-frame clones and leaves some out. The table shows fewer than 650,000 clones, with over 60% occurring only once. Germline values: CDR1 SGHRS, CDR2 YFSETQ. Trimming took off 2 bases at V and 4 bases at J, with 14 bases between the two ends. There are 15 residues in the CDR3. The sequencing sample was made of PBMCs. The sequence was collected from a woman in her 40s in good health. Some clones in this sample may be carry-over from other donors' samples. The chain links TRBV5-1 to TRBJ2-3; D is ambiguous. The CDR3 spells CASSLNSDLADTQYF. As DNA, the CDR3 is TGCGCCAGCAGCTTAAACAGCGATCTAGCAGATACGCAGTATTTT.